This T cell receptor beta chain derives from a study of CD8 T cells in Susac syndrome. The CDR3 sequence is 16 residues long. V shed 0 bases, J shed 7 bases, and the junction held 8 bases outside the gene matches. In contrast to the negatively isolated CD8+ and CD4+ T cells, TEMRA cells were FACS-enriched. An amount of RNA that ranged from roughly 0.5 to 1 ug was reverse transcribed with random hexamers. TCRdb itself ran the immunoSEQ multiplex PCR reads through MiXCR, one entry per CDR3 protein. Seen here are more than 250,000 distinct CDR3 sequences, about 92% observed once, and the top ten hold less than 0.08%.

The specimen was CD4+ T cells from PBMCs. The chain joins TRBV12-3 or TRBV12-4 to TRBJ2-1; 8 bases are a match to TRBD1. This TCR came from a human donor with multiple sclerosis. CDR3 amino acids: CASSLALGQGTNEQFF. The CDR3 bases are TGTGCCAGCAGTTTAGCGCTCGGACAGGGAACTAATGAGCAGTTCTTC.